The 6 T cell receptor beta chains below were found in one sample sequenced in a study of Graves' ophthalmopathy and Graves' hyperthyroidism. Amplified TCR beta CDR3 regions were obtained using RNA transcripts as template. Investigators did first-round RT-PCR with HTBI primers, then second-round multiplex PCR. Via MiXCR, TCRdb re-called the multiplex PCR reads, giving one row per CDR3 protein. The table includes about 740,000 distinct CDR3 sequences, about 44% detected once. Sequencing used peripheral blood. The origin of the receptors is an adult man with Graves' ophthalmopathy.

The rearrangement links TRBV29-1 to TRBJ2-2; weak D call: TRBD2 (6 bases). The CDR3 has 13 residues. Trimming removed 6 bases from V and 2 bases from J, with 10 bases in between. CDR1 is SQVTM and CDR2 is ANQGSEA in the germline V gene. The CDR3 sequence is CSVGGFNTGELFF. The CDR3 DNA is TGCAGCGTGGGAGGTTTTAACACCGGGGAGCTGTTTTTT.

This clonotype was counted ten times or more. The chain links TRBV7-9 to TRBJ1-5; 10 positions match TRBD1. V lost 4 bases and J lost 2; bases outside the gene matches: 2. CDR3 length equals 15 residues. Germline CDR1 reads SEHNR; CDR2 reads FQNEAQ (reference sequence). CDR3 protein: CASSSGTGGNQPQHF. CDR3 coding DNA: TGTGCCAGCAGCTCTGGGACAGGGGGCAATCAGCCCCAGCATTTT. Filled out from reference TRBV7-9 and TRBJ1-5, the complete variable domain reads DTGVSQNPRHKITKRGQNVTFRCDPISEHNRLYWYRQTLGQGPEFLTYFQNEAQLEKSRLLSDRFSAERPKGSFSTLEIQRTEQGDSAMYLCASSSGTGGNQPQHFGDGTRLSIL.

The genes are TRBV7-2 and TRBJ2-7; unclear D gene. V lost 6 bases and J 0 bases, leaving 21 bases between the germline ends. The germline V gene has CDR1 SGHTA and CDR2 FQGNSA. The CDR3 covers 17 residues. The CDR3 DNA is TGTGCCAGCAGTCCCCATCCCACCATCCGGAGCTCCTACGAGCAGTACTTC. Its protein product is CASSPHPTIRSSYEQYF.

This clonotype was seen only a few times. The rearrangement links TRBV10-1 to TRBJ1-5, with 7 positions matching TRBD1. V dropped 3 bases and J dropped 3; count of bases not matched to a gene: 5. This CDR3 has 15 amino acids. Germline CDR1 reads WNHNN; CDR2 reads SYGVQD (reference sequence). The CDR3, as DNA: TGCGCCAGCAGTGAAGGGACAGACCCCAATCAGCCCCAGCATTTT. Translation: CASSEGTDPNQPQHF.

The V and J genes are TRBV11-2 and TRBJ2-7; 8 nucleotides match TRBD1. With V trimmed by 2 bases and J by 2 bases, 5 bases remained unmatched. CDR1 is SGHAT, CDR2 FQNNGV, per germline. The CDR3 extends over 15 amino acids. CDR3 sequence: CASSLLDRDPYEQYF. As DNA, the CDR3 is TGTGCCAGCAGCTTATTGGACAGGGACCCCTACGAGCAGTACTTC.

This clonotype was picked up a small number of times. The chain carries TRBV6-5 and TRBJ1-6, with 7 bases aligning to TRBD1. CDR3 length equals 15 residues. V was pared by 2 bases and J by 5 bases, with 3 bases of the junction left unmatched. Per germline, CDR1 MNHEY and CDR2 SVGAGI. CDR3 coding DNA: TGTGCCAGCAGTTACGGGACAGTAGATAATTCACCCCTCCACTTT. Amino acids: CASSYGTVDNSPLHF.